Given below is one TCR beta chain in context. Its antigen remains unidentified. The junction departs from germline at one end; a sequencing error may be responsible. The CDR3 runs 14 residues. The germline V gene encodes CDR1 DFQATT and CDR2 SNEGSKA (reference sequence). This library used roughly 370 ng RNA and molecular barcoded adaptors spanning alpha/delta and beta/gamma chains. Using its own MiXCR run on the reads, TCRdb lists one record per CDR3 protein. The data show tens of thousands of distinct CDR3 sequences, around 21% seen once. This specimen comes from a study of read filtering for tumor transcriptome and immune sequencing. Study context: The cohort had 17 men and around 15 women aged about 47 to 90, mean roughly 70 years. RNA-seq yielded only about 75 to 1273 TCR reads, IR-seq about 3.5 to 11 million. Findings of the study overall: IR-seq captured clonotypes deeper and more reliably than RNA-seq.

Bone marrow was sampled from every patient at the time of active disease. The receptor's source is a donor aged 40 or older with multiple myeloma. The chain couples TRBV20-1 to TRBJ2-5; D may be TRBD2 (6 bases). The specimen was a population of CD138-negative cells sorted from bone marrow. The CDR3 DNA is TGCAGCGCTAGAGAGGGAGGTGGGCTCGAGATCCAGTACTTC. It specifies CSAREGGGLEIQYF.